This T cell receptor (beta chain) originates from a study of cytomegalovirus exposure and HLA in healthy donors. The study's findings and limits: CMV serostatus stood as the only immune exposure information on hand.

There are 14 residues in the CDR3. The J segment lost 2 bases and the V segment lost 6 bases, leaving 3 bases of the junction unmatched. Germline V lookup: CDR1 ENHRY, CDR2 SYGVKD. Whereas donors were nominally healthy upon sampling, unrecorded immune exposures were probable. In the PCR, 60 Vbeta and 13 Jbeta primers were used. Clones were read by immunoSEQ multiplex PCR, and TCRdb kept only the in-frame ones, dropping some. The sample holds about 140,000 clones, roughly 86% seen once. As regards this clone: Its antigen is currently unknown.

J is TRBJ2-3 and V is TRBV10-3; 9 positions agree with TRBD2. This receptor was identified in a middle-aged woman in good health and CMV-seronegative. The sequencing sample was made of PBMCs. Here the CDR3 DNA reads TGTGCCATCAGCCCTAGCGGGATCACAGATACGCAGTATTTT. Encoded protein: CAISPSGITDTQYF.